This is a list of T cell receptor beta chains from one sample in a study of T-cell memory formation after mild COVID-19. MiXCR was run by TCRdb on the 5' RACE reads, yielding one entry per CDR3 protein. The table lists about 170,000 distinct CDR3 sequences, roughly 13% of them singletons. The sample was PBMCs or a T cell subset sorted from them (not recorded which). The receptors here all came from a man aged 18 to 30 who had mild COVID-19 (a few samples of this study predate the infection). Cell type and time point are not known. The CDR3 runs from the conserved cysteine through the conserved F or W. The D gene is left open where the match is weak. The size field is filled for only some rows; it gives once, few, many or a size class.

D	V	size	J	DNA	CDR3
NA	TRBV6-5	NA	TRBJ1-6	TGTGCCAGCAGGCGACAGGTTTATAATTCACCCCTCCACTTT	CASRRQVYNSPLHF
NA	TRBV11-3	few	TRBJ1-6	TGTGCCAGCAGCTTAGAGCATAATTCACCCCTCCACTTT	CASSLEHNSPLHF
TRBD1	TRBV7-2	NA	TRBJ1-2	TGTGCCAGCACTACGCCGACAGGGGGCGACGGCTACACCTTC	CASTTPTGGDGYTF
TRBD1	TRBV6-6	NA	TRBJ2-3	TGTGCCAGCAGCCACAGGGGCGATACGCAGTATTTT	CASSHRGDTQYF
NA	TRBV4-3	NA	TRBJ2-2	TGCGCCAGCAGCCAAGATGTGAGCGACCCCACCGGGGAGCTGTTTTTT	CASSQDVSDPTGELFF
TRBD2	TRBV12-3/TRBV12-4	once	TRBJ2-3	TGTGCCAGCCGTCCGGAGGCGGGGGGGGGAGATACGCAGTATTTT	CASRPEAGGGDTQYF
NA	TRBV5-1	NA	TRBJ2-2	TGCGCCAGCAGCTTGGGAGTCACCGGGGAGCTGTTTTTT	CASSLGVTGELFF
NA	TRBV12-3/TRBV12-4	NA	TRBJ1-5	TGTGCCAGCAGCTCTTTACAGGGAGGCAATCAGCCCCAGCATTTT	CASSSLQGGNQPQHF
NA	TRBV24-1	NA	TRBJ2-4	TGTGCCACCAGTGACATCTATGAGTCATCTCAGTACTTC	CATSDIYESSQYF
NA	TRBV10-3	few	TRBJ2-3	TGTGCCTCTCTCTCCGTAAAAGGGCTAGACGTGGAAGATACGCAGTATTTT	CASLSVKGLDVEDTQYF
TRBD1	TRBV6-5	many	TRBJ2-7	TGTGCCAGCAGTTACAACTCGGGGACAGGGATGAACGAGCAGTACTTC	CASSYNSGTGMNEQYF
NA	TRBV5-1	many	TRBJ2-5	TGCGCCAGCAGCTTGGGTCCGGGAAATCAAGAGACCCAGTACTTC	CASSLGPGNQETQYF
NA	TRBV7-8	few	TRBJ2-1	TGTGCCAGCAGCCCAGCAAGTTACAATGAGCAGTTCTTC	CASSPASYNEQFF
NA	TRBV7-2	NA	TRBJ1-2	TGTGCCAGCAGCTTTGCCTACGGCAGGGGCGGCTATGGCTACACCTTC	CASSFAYGRGGYGYTF
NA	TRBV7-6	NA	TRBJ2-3	TGTGCCAGCAGCTTAGAAGACAGCACAGATACGCAGTATTTT	CASSLEDSTDTQYF
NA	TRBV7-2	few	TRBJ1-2	TGTGCCAGCAGCTTTACAGATCGTCCGTCGGGCTACACCTTC	CASSFTDRPSGYTF
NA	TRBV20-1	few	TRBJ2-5	TGCAGTGCTAGAAGGGGGGCCGTGGAAGAGACCCAGTACTTC	CSARRGAVEETQYF
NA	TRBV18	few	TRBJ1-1	TGTGCCAGCTCACCAAATAGTCTGATGAACACTGAAGCTTTCTTT	CASSPNSLMNTEAFF
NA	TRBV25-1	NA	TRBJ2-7	TGTGCCAGCAGTGAATATTCAAGGGGCAACGAGCAGTACTTC	CASSEYSRGNEQYF
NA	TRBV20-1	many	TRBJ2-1	TGCAGTGCGCAGCAGGGGGGGTCCTACAATGAGCAGTTCTTC	CSAQQGGSYNEQFF
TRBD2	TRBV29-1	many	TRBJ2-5	TGCAGCGTTGCGACTAGCGGGCAAGAGACCCAGTACTTC	CSVATSGQETQYF
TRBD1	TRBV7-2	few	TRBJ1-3	TGTGCCAGCAGCCTCTACCGACTCGACAGGGGCACGGGAAACACCATATATTTT	CASSLYRLDRGTGNTIYF
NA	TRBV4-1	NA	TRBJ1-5	TGCGCCAGCAGCCAAGGAGTGGAGAATCAGCCCCAGCATTTT	CASSQGVENQPQHF
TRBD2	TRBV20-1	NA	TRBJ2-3	TGCAGTGCTAACCGGGGGGTAGGAGATACGCAGTATTTT	CSANRGVGDTQYF